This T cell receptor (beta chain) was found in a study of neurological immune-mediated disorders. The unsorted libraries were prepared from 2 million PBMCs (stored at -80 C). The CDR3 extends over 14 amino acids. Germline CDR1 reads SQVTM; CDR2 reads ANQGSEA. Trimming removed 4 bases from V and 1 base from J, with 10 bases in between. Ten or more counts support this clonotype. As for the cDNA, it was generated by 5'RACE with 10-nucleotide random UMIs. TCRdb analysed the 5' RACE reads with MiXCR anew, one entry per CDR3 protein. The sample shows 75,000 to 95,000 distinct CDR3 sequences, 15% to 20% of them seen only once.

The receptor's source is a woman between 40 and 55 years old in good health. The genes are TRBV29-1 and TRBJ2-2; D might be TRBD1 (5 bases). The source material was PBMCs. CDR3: CSVGTGQNTGELFF. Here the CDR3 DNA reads TGCAGCGTTGGTACCGGACAGAACACCGGGGAGCTGTTTTTT.